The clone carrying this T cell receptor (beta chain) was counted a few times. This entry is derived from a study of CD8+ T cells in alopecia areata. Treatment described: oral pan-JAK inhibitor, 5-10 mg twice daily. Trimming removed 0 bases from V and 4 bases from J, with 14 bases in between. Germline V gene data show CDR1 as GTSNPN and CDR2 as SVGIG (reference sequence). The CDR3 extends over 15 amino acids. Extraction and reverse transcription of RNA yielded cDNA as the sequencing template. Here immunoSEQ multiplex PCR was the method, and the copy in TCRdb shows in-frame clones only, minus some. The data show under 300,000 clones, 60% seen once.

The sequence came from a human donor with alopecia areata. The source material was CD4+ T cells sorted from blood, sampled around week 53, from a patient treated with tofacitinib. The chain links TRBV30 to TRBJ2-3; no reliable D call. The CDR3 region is CAWSVLLTRADTQYF. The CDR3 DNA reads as TGTGCCTGGAGTGTTCTACTGACCCGGGCAGATACGCAGTATTTT.